Below, 12 T cell receptor beta chains from the same sample are listed, as sequenced in a study of Graves' ophthalmopathy and Graves' hyperthyroidism. Beta-chain TCR CDR3 regions were amplified from RNA transcripts. Second-round multiplex PCR came after a first-round RT-PCR that employed HTBI primers. MiXCR was run by TCRdb on the multiplex PCR reads, yielding one entry per CDR3 protein. In the table there are roughly 170,000 distinct CDR3 sequences, roughly 36% of which are singletons. Sequenced material: peripheral blood. The receptors originated from a man in his thirties or forties with Graves' ophthalmopathy.

This clonotype was observed many times. The chain is built from TRBV5-1 and TRBJ2-7, with 9 bases aligning to TRBD2. CDR1 is SGHRS, CDR2 YFSETQ, per germline. The J segment lost 5 bases and the V segment lost 3 bases, leaving 6 bases of the junction unmatched. CDR3 length: 14 amino acids. CDR3 residues: CASSYLAGWDEQYF. Here the CDR3 DNA reads TGCGCCAGCAGCTACCTAGCGGGATGGGACGAGCAGTACTTC.

This clonotype has at least ten counts. This chain joins TRBV4-3 and TRBJ2-7; D is uncertain. The V gene lost 0 bases and the J gene lost 3 bases, with 12 bases spanning the gap. The CDR3 covers 15 residues. Germline CDR1 is LGHNA and CDR2 is YSLEER. The CDR3 DNA sequence: TGCGCCAGCAGCCAAGAAAGGAACAGCTTCTACGAGCAGTACTTC. Its translation: CASSQERNSFYEQYF.

The chain recombines TRBV6-2 or TRBV6-3 with TRBJ2-2; 14 bases line up with TRBD2. This CDR3 has 18 amino acids. Germline lookup yields CDR1 MNHEY and CDR2 SVGEGT. The V segment lost 0 bases and the J segment 0 bases; nucleotides outside the gene matches: 0. CDR3 sequence: CASSYSTSGRANTGELFF. The DNA for the CDR3 is TGTGCCAGCAGTTACTCGACTAGCGGGAGGGCGAACACCGGGGAGCTGTTTTTT.

The sample holds a few counts of this clonotype. The V and J genes are TRBV6-1 and TRBJ2-2; 7 nucleotides match TRBD2. The germline CDR1 and CDR2 sequences are MNHNS and SASEGT. Germline trimming cut 8 bases from V and 5 bases from J; bases unmatched to any gene: 5. This CDR3 comprises 13 residues. This CDR3 is CASGAGVTGELFF. The CDR3 bases are TGTGCCAGCGGGGCGGGAGTTACCGGGGAGCTGTTTTTT.

J is TRBJ1-6 and V is TRBV2; D ambiguous. The CDR3 spans 10 residues. The ends were cut back, 7 bases at V and 9 bases at J, with 4 bases in the middle. Germline loops: CDR1 SNHLY, CDR2 FYNNEI. The CDR3 region has the DNA TGTGCCAGCAATGCTTCACCCCTCCACTTT. This sequence encodes CASNASPLHF.

CDR3 sequence reads: CASSSGVEAFF. The CDR3 DNA is TGTGCCAGCAGTTCAGGGGTTGAAGCTTTCTTT. The chain carries TRBV12-3 or TRBV12-4 and TRBJ1-1; D perhaps matches TRBD1 (6 bases). This CDR3 is 11 amino acids long. Trimming cost V 4 bases and J 7 bases, with 7 bases left between them.

This clonotype was counted many times. The chain links TRBV6-2 or TRBV6-3 to TRBJ2-7, with 7 positions matching TRBD2. Germline V gene sequence: CDR1 MNHEY, CDR2 SVGEGT. The V segment lost 6 bases and the J segment 7 bases; nucleotides outside the gene matches: 12. This CDR3 is built from 14 residues. The CDR3 DNA follows: TGTGCCAGCAGCATCAGCGGGATAGTCAAGGAGCAGTACTTC. It translates to CASSISGIVKEQYF.

The chain combines TRBV12-3 or TRBV12-4 with TRBJ2-7, with 10 positions matching TRBD1. Trimming took 5 bases from V and 6 from J; bases not matched to a gene: 7. This CDR3 spans 14 amino acids. The CDR3 region is CASSSSGTGAEQYF. The CDR3 region has the DNA TGTGCCAGCAGTAGCTCCGGGACAGGGGCCGAGCAGTACTTC.

The chain combines TRBV29-1 with TRBJ2-3; D call uncertain. Germline assignment: CDR1 SQVTM and CDR2 ANQGSEA. Trimming cost V 7 bases and J 5 bases, with 16 bases left between them. This CDR3 is 13 amino acids long. In DNA, the CDR3 is TGCAGCGCTAAACTGGGCCAAGGAGATACGCAGTATTTT. This sequence encodes CSAKLGQGDTQYF.

Ten or more counts support this clonotype. This chain joins TRBV12-5 and TRBJ1-3; TRBD1 agrees at 7 bases. Germline CDR1 and CDR2: LGHNT and FRNRAP. V shed 6 bases, J shed 7 bases, and the junction held 12 bases outside the gene matches. This CDR3 is 15 amino acids long. DNA of the CDR3: TGTGCTAGTGGCCTGGACAGGTCGAGTTGGAACACCATATATTTT. This sequence encodes CASGLDRSSWNTIYF. Complete variable domain (other parts from reference TRBV12-5 and TRBJ1-3): DARVTQTPRHKVTEMGQEVTMRCQPILGHNTVFWYRQTMMQGLELLAYFRNRAPLDDSGMPKDRFSAEMPDATLATLKIQPSEPRDSAVYFCASGLDRSSWNTIYFGEGSWLTVV.

The chain employs TRBV6-1 and TRBJ2-5, with D tentatively TRBD1 (8 bases). Trimming shortened V by 8 bases and J by 6 bases, and 19 bases separated the two germline ends. The CDR3 sequence is 14 residues long. The germline V gene encodes CDR1 MNHNS and CDR2 SASEGT. The CDR3 spells CASGRTGRVKTQYF. Written as DNA, the CDR3 is TGTGCCAGCGGCAGGACAGGGAGGGTAAAGACCCAGTACTTC.

This clonotype was recorded at least ten times. The chain employs TRBV27 and TRBJ1-2; no clear D gene. There are 14 residues in the CDR3. Trimming shortened V by 4 bases and J by 4 bases, and 13 bases separated the two germline ends. Germline CDR1 is MNHEY and CDR2 is SMNVEV (reference sequence). The CDR3 nucleotides are TGTGCCAGCAGTTCTGAGGGCCGGGGCTATGGCTACACCTTC. It specifies CASSSEGRGYGYTF.